The clone carrying this T cell receptor (beta chain) was seen repeatedly, ten times or more. This sample stems from a study of T-cell reconstitution after alpha-beta-depleted transplantation in children. For TCRbeta, the library was prepared with unique molecular identifiers. TCRdb re-called the PCR reads through MiXCR, storing one row per CDR3 protein. Counted here are 250,000 to 300,000 distinct CDR3 sequences, 10% occurring once; the ten biggest clones make up 7.5%. Deletions cut 2 bases from V and 9 bases from J, with 11 bases between. This CDR3 is 13 amino acids long. Germline lookup yields CDR1 SGHTA and CDR2 FQGTGA.

This sequence originates from a boy younger than two with acute myeloid leukemia, due to receive a stem cell transplant. The genes are TRBV7-3 and TRBJ2-1; D gene uncertain. Source: PBMCs, taken before TCRalphabeta/CD19-depleted stem cell transplant. The CDR3 region is CASSLGSGIEQFF. CDR3 sequence (DNA): TGTGCCAGCAGCTTAGGGTCCGGCATTGAGCAGTTCTTC.